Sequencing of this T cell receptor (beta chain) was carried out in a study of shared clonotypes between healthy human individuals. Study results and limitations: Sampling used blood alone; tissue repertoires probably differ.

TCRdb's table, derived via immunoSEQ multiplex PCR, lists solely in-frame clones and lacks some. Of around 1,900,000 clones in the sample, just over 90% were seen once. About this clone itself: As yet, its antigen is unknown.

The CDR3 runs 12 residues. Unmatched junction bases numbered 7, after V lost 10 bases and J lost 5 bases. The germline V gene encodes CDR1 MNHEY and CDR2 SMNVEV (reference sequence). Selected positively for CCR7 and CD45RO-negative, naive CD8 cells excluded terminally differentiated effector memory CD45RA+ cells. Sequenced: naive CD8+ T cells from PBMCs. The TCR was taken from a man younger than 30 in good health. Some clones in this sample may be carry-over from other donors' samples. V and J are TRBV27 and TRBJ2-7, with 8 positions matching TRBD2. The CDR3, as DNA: TGTGCCACCCAAAGCGGGAGCCACGAGCAGTACTTC. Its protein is CATQSGSHEQYF.